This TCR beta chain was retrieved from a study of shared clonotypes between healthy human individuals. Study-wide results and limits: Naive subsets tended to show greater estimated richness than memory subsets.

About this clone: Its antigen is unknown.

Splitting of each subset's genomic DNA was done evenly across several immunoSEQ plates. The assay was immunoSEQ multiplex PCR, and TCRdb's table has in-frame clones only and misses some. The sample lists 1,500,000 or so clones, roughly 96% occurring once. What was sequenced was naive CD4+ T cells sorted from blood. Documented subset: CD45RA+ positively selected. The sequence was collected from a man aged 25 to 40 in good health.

The CDR3 spells CASRDKGHYGYTF. In DNA form, the CDR3 reads TGTGCCAGCAGGGATAAGGGGCACTATGGCTACACCTTC. V and J are TRBV28 and TRBJ1-2; a weak D match, TRBD1 (5 bases). The germline CDR1 and CDR2 sequences are MDHEN and SYDVKM. V lost 6 bases and J lost 3, with 11 bases in between. The CDR3 contains 13 residues.